These T cell receptor beta chains were read from a single sample in a study of cytomegalovirus exposure and HLA in healthy donors. Data came from immunoSEQ multiplex PCR; TCRdb stores just in-frame clones and leaves some out. Among 200,000 or so clones listed, over 70% were seen once. Material: PBMCs. The receptors were sampled from a boy between 2 and 10 years old in good health and CMV-seronegative. CDR3s include the opening cysteine and the closing phenylalanine or tryptophan. Fields, in order: D gene, V gene, J gene, clone size, CDR3 length, CDR3 DNA, CDR3 protein. The D gene is left open where the match is weak. Not every row has a clone size; where given, it reads once, few, many or a size class.

D: TRBD1
V: TRBV11-2
J: TRBJ1-1
size: -
length: 13
DNA: TGTGCCAGCGGGACAGGGCTGAACACTGAAGCTTTCTTT
CDR3: CASGTGLNTEAFF

D: -
V: TRBV30
J: TRBJ1-1
size: few
length: 12
DNA: TGTGCCTGGGGGAAACGCGGGGGTGAAGCTTTCTTT
CDR3: CAWGKRGGEAFF

D: -
V: TRBV5-1
J: TRBJ1-1
size: -
length: 14
DNA: TGCGCCAGCAGCTTTGACGGGGGGAACACTGAAGCTTTCTTT
CDR3: CASSFDGGNTEAFF

D: -
V: TRBV30
J: TRBJ1-1
size: once
length: 13
DNA: TGTGCCTGGAGTGTACATTTGAACACTGAAGCTTTCTTT
CDR3: CAWSVHLNTEAFF

D: -
V: TRBV30
J: TRBJ2-7
size: -
length: 13
DNA: TGTGCCTATGCCGGGGGAATCTCCTACGAGCAGTACTTC
CDR3: CAYAGGISYEQYF

D: -
V: TRBV9
J: TRBJ2-3
size: -
length: 16
DNA: TGTGCCAGCAGCGTAGGTGGCGGCCGCCCACAAGATACGCAGTATTTT
CDR3: CASSVGGGRPQDTQYF

D: TRBD1
V: TRBV19
J: TRBJ1-1
size: -
length: 16
DNA: TGTGCCAGTACCCGACCCTGGACAGGCCCGAACACTGAAGCTTTCTTT
CDR3: CASTRPWTGPNTEAFF

D: TRBD2
V: TRBV4-2
J: TRBJ2-1
size: -
length: 15
DNA: TGTGCCAGCAGCCACACGGGACTAGCAGGCAATGAGCAGTTCTTC
CDR3: CASSHTGLAGNEQFF

D: -
V: TRBV25-1
J: TRBJ2-1
size: -
length: 14
DNA: TGTGCCAGCAGTGAATCGGGTGGGTACAATGAGCAGTTCTTC
CDR3: CASSESGGYNEQFF

D: -
V: TRBV9
J: TRBJ2-7
size: -
length: 13
DNA: TGTGCCAGCAGCCCCGTTGCGGGCTACGAGCAGTACTTC
CDR3: CASSPVAGYEQYF

D: TRBD2
V: TRBV6-1
J: TRBJ2-3
size: -
length: 16
DNA: TGTGCCAGCAGTGTAGGACTAGCAGCGACCCCAGATACGCAGTATTTT
CDR3: CASSVGLAATPDTQYF

D: -
V: TRBV25-1
J: TRBJ2-7
size: -
length: 12
DNA: TGTGCCAGCAGTTTCCAGACTTACGAGCAGTACTTC
CDR3: CASSFQTYEQYF

D: -
V: TRBV13
J: TRBJ2-6
size: -
length: 17
DNA: TGTGCCAGCAGCTTTATGACAGCCCCCTCTGGGGCCAACGTCCTGACTTTC
CDR3: CASSFMTAPSGANVLTF

D: TRBD2
V: TRBV19
J: TRBJ2-1
size: -
length: 14
DNA: TGTGCCAGTAGTACGACTAGCGGGAGGGGTGAGCAGTTCTTC
CDR3: CASSTTSGRGEQFF

D: -
V: TRBV5-1
J: TRBJ1-2
size: -
length: 14
DNA: TGCGCCAGCAGCTTGGACGGCGGATACTATGGCTACACCTTC
CDR3: CASSLDGGYYGYTF

D: TRBD1
V: TRBV29-1
J: TRBJ1-1
size: -
length: 11
DNA: TGCAGCGTCAGGGGGATGGCTGAAGCTTTCTTT
CDR3: CSVRGMAEAFF

D: TRBD2
V: TRBV5-6
J: TRBJ2-4
size: few
length: 15
DNA: TGTGCCAGCAGCGCGGGACTAGCGGGAGGAGACATTCAGTACTTC
CDR3: CASSAGLAGGDIQYF

D: -
V: TRBV12-5
J: TRBJ2-2
size: -
length: 15
DNA: TGTGCTAGTGGTTTGCCCCCCGGGGACACCGGGGAGCTGTTTTTT
CDR3: CASGLPPGDTGELFF

D: -
V: TRBV23-1
J: TRBJ2-7
size: -
length: 14
DNA: TGCGCCAGCAGTCAATCTAGGAGGCCGAGGGAGCAGTACTTC
CDR3: CASSQSRRPREQYF

D: TRBD2
V: TRBV7-9
J: TRBJ2-7
size: -
length: 15
DNA: TGTTCCAGCAGCTTAGCCACGACTAGCGGGGCCGAGCAGTACTTC
CDR3: CSSSLATTSGAEQYF

D: -
V: TRBV11-2
J: TRBJ2-7
size: -
length: 12
DNA: TGTGCCAGCAGCCAGGTTTACTACGAGCAGTACTTC
CDR3: CASSQVYYEQYF

D: TRBD1
V: TRBV4-2
J: TRBJ2-7
size: -
length: 15
DNA: TGTGCCAGCAGCCAAGAGACAGGGATCCCCCTCGAGCAGTACTTC
CDR3: CASSQETGIPLEQYF

D: TRBD2
V: TRBV6-4
J: TRBJ2-3
size: few
length: 15
DNA: TGTGCCAGCAAACGAACTAGCGGGAGCGCAGATACGCAGTATTTT
CDR3: CASKRTSGSADTQYF

D: -
V: TRBV19
J: TRBJ1-5
size: -
length: 15
DNA: TGTGCCAGTAGTGTCCGGGACTATCAGAATCAGCCCCAGCATTTT
CDR3: CASSVRDYQNQPQHF

D: -
V: TRBV10-2
J: TRBJ2-5
size: -
length: 14
DNA: TGCGCCAGCAGTGTGGCAGGGGCTCAAGAGACCCAGTACTTC
CDR3: CASSVAGAQETQYF

D: TRBD1
V: TRBV6-6
J: TRBJ1-2
size: once
length: 16
DNA: TGTGCCAGCACTTGGGCCGACAGGGGGCCCGACTATGGCTACACCTTC
CDR3: CASTWADRGPDYGYTF